The present entry profiles one T cell receptor beta chain with its context. This record belongs to a study of blood T cell repertoires in COVID-19. Authors' data handling: Nucleated cell number was recorded as an estimate derived from reference gene primer amplification. Some clones are missing from TCRdb's copy, which holds only in-frame ones; the method was immunoSEQ multiplex PCR. From that table come the V and J calls and clone size; the DNA was used to work out D and trimming. The table has some 44,000 clones, approximately 90% seen once. The V end lost 5 bases, the J end lost 7 bases, and 16 bases lay between the germline ends. This CDR3 has 15 amino acids. Germline values: CDR1 KGHDR, CDR2 SFDVKD.

The chain joins TRBV24-1 to TRBJ2-2, with D possibly TRBD2 on 6 matching bases. The TCR comes from a human donor in a cohort sampled during active COVID-19. Sequencing used peripheral blood. The CDR3, as DNA: TGTGCCACCAGTGTCTGGGGGGAGAAAGTCGGGGAGCTGTTTTTT. Translation gives CATSVWGEKVGELFF.